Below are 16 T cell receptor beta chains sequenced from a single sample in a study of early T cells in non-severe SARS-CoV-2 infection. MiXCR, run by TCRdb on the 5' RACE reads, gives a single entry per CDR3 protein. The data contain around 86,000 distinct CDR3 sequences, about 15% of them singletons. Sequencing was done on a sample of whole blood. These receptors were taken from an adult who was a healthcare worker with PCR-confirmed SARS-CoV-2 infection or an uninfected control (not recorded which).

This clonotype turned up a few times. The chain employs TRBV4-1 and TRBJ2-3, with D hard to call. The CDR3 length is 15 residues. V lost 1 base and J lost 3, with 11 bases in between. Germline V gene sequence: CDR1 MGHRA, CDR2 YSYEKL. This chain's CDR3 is CASSQVGSRTDTQYF. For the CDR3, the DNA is TGCGCCAGCAGCCAAGTAGGGTCTAGAACAGATACGCAGTATTTT.

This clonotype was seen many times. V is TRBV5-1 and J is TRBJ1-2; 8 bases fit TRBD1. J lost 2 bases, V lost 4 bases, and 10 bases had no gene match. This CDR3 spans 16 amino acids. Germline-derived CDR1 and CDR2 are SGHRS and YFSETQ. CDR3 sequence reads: CASSPGQGTFNYGYTF. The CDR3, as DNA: TGCGCCAGCAGCCCCGGACAGGGAACATTCAACTATGGCTACACCTTC.

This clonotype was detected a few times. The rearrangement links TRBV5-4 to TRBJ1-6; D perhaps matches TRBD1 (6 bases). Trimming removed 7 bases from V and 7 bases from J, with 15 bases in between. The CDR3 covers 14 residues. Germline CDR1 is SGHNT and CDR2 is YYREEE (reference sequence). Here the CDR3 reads CASGGGRVNSPLHF. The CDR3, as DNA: TGTGCCAGCGGTGGGGGCAGGGTGAATTCACCCCTCCACTTT.

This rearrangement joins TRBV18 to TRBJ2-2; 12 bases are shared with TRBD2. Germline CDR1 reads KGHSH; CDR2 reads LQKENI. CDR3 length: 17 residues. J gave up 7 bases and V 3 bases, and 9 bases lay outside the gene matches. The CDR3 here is CASSPQLAGGSDGELFF. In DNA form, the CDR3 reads TGTGCCAGCTCACCTCAACTAGCGGGGGGATCGGACGGGGAGCTGTTTTTT.

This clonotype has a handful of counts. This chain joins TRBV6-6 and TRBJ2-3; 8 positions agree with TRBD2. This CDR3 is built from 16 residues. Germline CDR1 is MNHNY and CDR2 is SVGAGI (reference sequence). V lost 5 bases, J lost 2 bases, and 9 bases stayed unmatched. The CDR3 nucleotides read TGTGCCAGCAGTCCACGAGCGGGGGCCTTCACAGATACGCAGTATTTT. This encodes CASSPRAGAFTDTQYF.

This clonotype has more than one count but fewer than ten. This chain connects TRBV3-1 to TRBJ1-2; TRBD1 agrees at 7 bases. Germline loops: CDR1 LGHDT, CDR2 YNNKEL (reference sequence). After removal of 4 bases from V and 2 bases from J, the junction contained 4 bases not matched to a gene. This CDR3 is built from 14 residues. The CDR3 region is CASSPGQRNYGYTF. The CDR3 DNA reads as TGTGCCAGCAGCCCGGGACAGCGGAACTATGGCTACACCTTC.

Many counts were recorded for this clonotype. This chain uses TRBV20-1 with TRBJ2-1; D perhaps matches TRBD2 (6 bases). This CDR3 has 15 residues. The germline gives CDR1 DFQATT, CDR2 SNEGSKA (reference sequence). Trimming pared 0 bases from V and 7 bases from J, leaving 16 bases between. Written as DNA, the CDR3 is TGCAGTGCTAGAGATTCGGCGCTCAGCGGGAATGAGCAGTTCTTC. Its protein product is CSARDSALSGNEQFF.

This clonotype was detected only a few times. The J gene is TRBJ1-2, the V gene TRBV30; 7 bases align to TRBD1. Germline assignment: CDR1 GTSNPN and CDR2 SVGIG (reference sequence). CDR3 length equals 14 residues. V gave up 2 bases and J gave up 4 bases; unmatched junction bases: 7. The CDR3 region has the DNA TGTGCCTGGAGTAGAACCCGGACAGGCTATGGCTACACCTTC. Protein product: CAWSRTRTGYGYTF.

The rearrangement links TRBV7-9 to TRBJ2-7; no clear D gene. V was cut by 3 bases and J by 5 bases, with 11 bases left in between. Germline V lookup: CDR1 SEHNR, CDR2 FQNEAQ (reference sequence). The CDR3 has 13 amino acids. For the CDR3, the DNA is TGTGCCAGCAGCTTCGGGTCGGCGGACGAGCAGTACGTC. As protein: CASSFGSADEQYV.

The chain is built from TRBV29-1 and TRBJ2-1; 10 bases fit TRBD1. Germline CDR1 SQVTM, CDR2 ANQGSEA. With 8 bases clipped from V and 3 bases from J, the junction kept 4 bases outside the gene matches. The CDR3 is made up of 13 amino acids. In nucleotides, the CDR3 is TGCAGCCTTAGGACAGGGGGCTACAATGAGCAGTTCTTC. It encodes CSLRTGGYNEQFF.

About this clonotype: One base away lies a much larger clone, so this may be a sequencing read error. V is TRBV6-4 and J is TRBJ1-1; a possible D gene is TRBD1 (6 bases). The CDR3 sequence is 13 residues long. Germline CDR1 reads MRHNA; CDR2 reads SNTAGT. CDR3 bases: TGTGCCAGCAGTGAATCAGGGGCCACTGAAGCTTTGTTT. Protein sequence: CASSESGATEALF.

CDR3 in amino acids: CSAAGEPGELFF. The CDR3 DNA reads as TGCAGTGCCGCAGGGGAGCCCGGGGAGCTGTTTTTT. The chain joins TRBV20-1 to TRBJ2-2, with D possibly being TRBD1 (6 bases). The CDR3 is made up of 12 amino acids. The V and J ends lost 6 bases and 6 bases respectively, with 11 bases between them. Germline CDR1 DFQATT, CDR2 SNEGSKA (reference sequence).

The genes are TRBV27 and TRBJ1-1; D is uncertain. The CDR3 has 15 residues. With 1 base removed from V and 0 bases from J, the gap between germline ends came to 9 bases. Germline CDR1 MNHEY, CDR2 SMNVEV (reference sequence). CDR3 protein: CASSLFSGMNTEAFF. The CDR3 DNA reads TGTGCCAGCAGTTTATTTTCCGGGATGAACACTGAAGCTTTCTTT.

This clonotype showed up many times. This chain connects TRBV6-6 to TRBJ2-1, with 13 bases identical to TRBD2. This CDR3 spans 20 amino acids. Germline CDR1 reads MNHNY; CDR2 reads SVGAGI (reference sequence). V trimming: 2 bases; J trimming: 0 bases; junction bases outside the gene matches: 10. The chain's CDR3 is CASSYPVLAGGPVSYNEQFF. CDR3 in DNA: TGTGCCAGCAGTTACCCGGTACTAGCGGGGGGGCCTGTCTCCTACAATGAGCAGTTCTTC.

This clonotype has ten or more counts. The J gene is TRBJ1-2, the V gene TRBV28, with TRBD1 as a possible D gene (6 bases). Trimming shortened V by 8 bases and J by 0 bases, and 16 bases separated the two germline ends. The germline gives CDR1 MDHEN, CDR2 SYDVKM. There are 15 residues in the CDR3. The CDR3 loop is CASCHPRGSNYGYTF. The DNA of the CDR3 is TGTGCCAGCTGCCACCCCAGGGGCTCTAACTATGGCTACACCTTC.

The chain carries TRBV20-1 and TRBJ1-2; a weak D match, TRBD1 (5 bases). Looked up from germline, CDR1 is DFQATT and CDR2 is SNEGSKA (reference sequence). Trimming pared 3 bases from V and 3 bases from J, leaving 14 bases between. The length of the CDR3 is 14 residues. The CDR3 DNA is TGCAGTGCTAGGGGGGACCTGGGCGACTATGGCTACACCTTC. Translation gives CSARGDLGDYGYTF.